These 28 T cell receptor beta chains came from one sample sequenced in a study of T cells after yellow fever vaccination. TCRdb itself ran the 5' RACE reads through MiXCR, one entry per CDR3 protein. The table includes 300,000 to 350,000 distinct CDR3 sequences, around 8.1% detected once. Sequenced material: PBMCs, taken more than 35 days after the first yellow fever vaccination. These receptors originate from a man aged 18 to 30 who received the YFV17D yellow fever vaccine.

This clonotype has just a few counts. This chain connects TRBV7-2 to TRBJ2-2; D gene ambiguous. This CDR3 has 16 residues. V was shortened by 3 bases and J by 0 bases, with 11 bases between the two germline ends. Looked up from germline, CDR1 is SGHTA and CDR2 is FQGNSA. CDR3 DNA sequence: TGTGCCAGCAGCTTGACCCGAGCCGCGAACACCGGGGAGCTGTTTTTT. It yields the protein CASSLTRAANTGELFF.

The sample holds many counts of this clonotype. The chain combines TRBV29-1 with TRBJ1-5; D call uncertain. Trimming pared 4 bases from V and 3 bases from J, leaving 10 bases between. This CDR3 region has 13 residues. Germline lookup yields CDR1 SQVTM and CDR2 ANQGSEA. The CDR3 DNA reads TGCAGCGTTGGAGACACTATCAATCAGCCCCAGCATTTT. This codes for CSVGDTINQPQHF. The variable domain in full, completed from reference TRBV29-1 and TRBJ1-5, reads SAVISQKPSRDICQRGTSLTIQCQVDSQVTMMFWYRQQPGQSLTLIATANQGSEATYESGFVIDKFPISRPNLTFSTLTVSNMSPEDSSIYLCSVGDTINQPQHFGDGTRLSIL.

This clonotype showed up just a few times. This chain uses TRBV7-6 with TRBJ2-7; 9 positions agree with TRBD2. V lost 2 bases, J lost 2 bases, and 7 bases stayed unmatched. This CDR3 is built from 16 residues. Germline V gene data show CDR1 as SGHVS and CDR2 as FNYEAQ. CDR3 in DNA: TGTGCCAGCAGCTTAAATATGGCTAGCGGGGCCTACGAGCAGTACGTC. Translation: CASSLNMASGAYEQYV.

This clonotype came up a few times. This chain joins TRBV20-1 and TRBJ1-1; D possibly corresponds to TRBD1 (5 bases). The CDR3 extends over 15 amino acids. V was cut by 1 base and J by 6 bases, with 18 bases left in between. Germline CDR1 is DFQATT and CDR2 is SNEGSKA (reference sequence). The CDR3 nucleotides read TGCAGTGCTAGAGTCCAGGGCGGAGTAAGCCCTGAAGCTTTCTTT. Its protein product is CSARVQGGVSPEAFF.

In this sample, this clonotype turned up many times. This chain links TRBV5-1 with TRBJ1-2; TRBD1 might be the D (6 bases). With 4 bases removed from V and 7 bases from J, the gap between germline ends came to 20 bases. The CDR3 runs to 15 residues. The V gene's germline CDR1 is SGHRS and CDR2 YFSETQ. This chain's CDR3 is CASSPSNRAESGYTF. The CDR3 coding sequence is TGCGCCAGCAGCCCCTCCAACAGGGCAGAAAGTGGCTACACCTTC. Full variable domain (remainder filled in from reference TRBV5-1 and TRBJ1-2): KAGVTQTPRYLIKTRGQQVTLSCSPISGHRSVSWYQQTPGQGLQFLFEYFSETQRNKGNFPGRFSGRQFSNSRSEMNVSTLELGDSALYLCASSPSNRAESGYTFGSGTRLTVV.

There are a few counts of this clonotype. The chain employs TRBV12-3 or TRBV12-4 and TRBJ2-1; 8 bases fit TRBD2. Losses at the gene ends were 6 bases for V and 7 bases for J; bases not matched to a gene: 8. The CDR3 runs 14 residues. The CDR3: CASRSSGGGNEQFF. As DNA, the CDR3 is TGTGCCAGCAGATCCTCGGGGGGGGGAAATGAGCAGTTCTTC.

This clonotype has a handful of counts. The V gene is TRBV4-1, the J gene TRBJ1-1; a weak D match, TRBD1 (5 bases). Trimming cost V 6 bases and J 4 bases, with 15 bases left between them. The CDR3 spans 14 residues. From germline, CDR1 is MGHRA and CDR2 YSYEKL. Here the CDR3 DNA reads TGCGCCAGCAGACCCGATAGGGGTTCCACTGAAGCTTTCTTT. It encodes CASRPDRGSTEAFF.

This rearrangement joins TRBV5-4 to TRBJ2-7, with 7 bases matching TRBD1. With V trimmed by 4 bases and J by 6 bases, 13 bases remained unmatched. From germline, CDR1 is SGHNT and CDR2 YYREEE (reference sequence). The CDR3 sequence is 15 residues long. The CDR3 here is CASSPSGQWLSEQYF. The DNA for the CDR3 is TGTGCCAGCAGCCCCTCGGGACAGTGGCTGAGCGAGCAGTACTTC. Combining the CDR3 with reference TRBV5-4 and TRBJ2-7 gives the whole variable domain ETGVTQSPTHLIKTRGQQVTLRCSSQSGHNTVSWYQQALGQGPQFIFQYYREEENGRGNFPPRFSGLQFPNYSSELNVNALELDDSALYLCASSPSGQWLSEQYFGPGTRLTVT.

There are many counts of this clonotype. The rearrangement uses TRBV11-1 and TRBJ1-1; a weak D match, TRBD1 (5 bases). The CDR3 length is 18 residues. Trimming shortened V by 5 bases and J by 0 bases, and 22 bases separated the two germline ends. The germline gives CDR1 SGHAT, CDR2 FQDESV (reference sequence). Written as DNA, the CDR3 is TGTGCCAGCAGCGCCCGGCGGCCGGGGGTTTTTATGAACACTGAAGCTTTCTTT. Its protein is CASSARRPGVFMNTEAFF.

This clonotype has more than one count but fewer than ten. This chain uses TRBV28 with TRBJ2-1, with TRBD2 matching 8 bases. The ends lost 10 bases at V and 8 bases at J; junction bases unmatched: 10. Germline CDR1 and CDR2: MDHEN and SYDVKM. CDR3 length: 13 amino acids. The CDR3 nucleotides are TGTGCCAACCGTGAGGCGGGGGGACATGAGCAGTTCTTC. It is translated as CANREAGGHEQFF.

CDR3 sequence (DNA): TGTGCCAGCAGCCCCCAGGAGCGGGGGGCCTTGGGGGTAGCCAAAAACATTCAGTACTTC. This encodes CASSPQERGALGVAKNIQYF. The chain is built from TRBV11-1 and TRBJ2-4; 9 bases line up with TRBD2. The germline CDR1 and CDR2 sequences are SGHAT and FQDESV (reference sequence). The CDR3 has 20 amino acids. Unmatched junction bases numbered 17, after V lost 5 bases and J lost 0 bases.

This clonotype was found a few times. V and J are TRBV5-6 and TRBJ2-6; D is unclear. Germline CDR1 SGHDT, CDR2 YYEEEE. The CDR3 spans 15 residues. The V and J ends lost 5 bases and 1 base respectively, with 10 bases between them. CDR3 region: CASRWIGSGANVLTF. CDR3 DNA sequence: TGTGCCAGCAGATGGATAGGATCTGGGGCCAACGTCCTGACTTTC. Supplemented by reference TRBV5-6 and TRBJ2-6, the full variable domain reads DAGVTQSPTHLIKTRGQQVTLRCSPKSGHDTVSWYQQALGQGPQFIFQYYEEEERQRGNFPDRFSGHQFPNYSSELNVNALLLGDSALYLCASRWIGSGANVLTFGAGSRLTVL.

This clonotype was observed a few times. This chain uses TRBV18 with TRBJ1-4; D not certain. Trimming stripped 8 bases from V and 5 bases from J, with 18 bases between. The CDR3 sequence is 15 residues long. Germline V CDR1 and CDR2: KGHSH, LQKENI. The CDR3 nucleotides are TGTGCCAGCAGAGAACTCATAGGGTCCAATGAAAAACTGTTTTTT. It translates to CASRELIGSNEKLFF.

This clonotype was detected a few times. V gene TRBV5-1 combines with J gene TRBJ1-6; D is ambiguous. V lost 0 bases and J lost 0, with 10 bases in between. Germline lookup yields CDR1 SGHRS and CDR2 YFSETQ. The CDR3 runs 17 residues. CDR3 region: CASSLEAVSSYNSPLHF. In nucleotides, the CDR3 is TGCGCCAGCAGCTTGGAGGCAGTAAGCTCCTATAATTCACCCCTCCACTTT.

The sample holds a few counts of this clonotype. The chain combines TRBV9 with TRBJ1-2; D possibly corresponds to TRBD1 (5 bases). The V end lost 1 base, the J end lost 8 bases, and 9 bases lay between the germline ends. The germline CDR1 and CDR2 sequences are SGDLS and YYNGEE. The CDR3 sequence is 12 residues long. CDR3 protein: CASSVWQGGYTF. CDR3 DNA sequence: TGTGCCAGCAGCGTATGGCAGGGAGGCTACACCTTC.

The V gene is TRBV7-9, the J gene TRBJ2-7; D possibly matches TRBD1 or TRBD2 (6 bases each). The CDR3 has 13 amino acids. The V gene lost 5 bases and the J gene lost 3 bases, with 11 bases spanning the gap. The germline gives CDR1 SEHNR, CDR2 FQNEAQ (reference sequence). The CDR3 here is CASSPGGFYEQYV. DNA for the CDR3: TGTGCCAGCAGCCCCGGGGGCTTCTACGAGCAGTACGTC.

This clonotype was detected only once. The CDR3 here is CASSYLQGLSVETQYF. CDR3 bases: TGTGCCAGCAGTTACCTTCAGGGGTTGAGTGTAGAGACCCAGTACTTC. The chain combines TRBV6-5 with TRBJ2-5, with D possibly matching TRBD1 (6 bases). Trimming left V 2 bases short and J 4 bases short, with 17 bases between. CDR1 is MNHEY and CDR2 is SVGAGI in the germline V gene. The CDR3 covers 16 residues.

The CDR3 nucleotides read TGTGCCAGCAGTCACGGACAGGGGGCTGTGACAGATACGCAGTATTTT. Translating it yields CASSHGQGAVTDTQYF. The genes are TRBV11-2 and TRBJ2-3; TRBD1 agrees at 11 bases. V trimming: 6 bases; J trimming: 3 bases; junction bases outside the gene matches: 8. CDR3 length: 16 amino acids. Per germline, CDR1 SGHAT and CDR2 FQNNGV.

The table lists this clonotype with many counts. This chain uses TRBV4-2 with TRBJ2-1; 9 positions match TRBD2. CDR1 is LGHNA and CDR2 is YNFKEQ in the germline V gene. V lost 0 bases to trimming and J lost 3 bases; unmatched junction nucleotides: 0. The CDR3 spans 15 residues. DNA for the CDR3: TGTGCCAGCAGCCAAGAGCGGGGGGGCTACAATGAGCAGTTCTTC. Protein sequence: CASSQERGGYNEQFF.

This clonotype was detected many times. The CDR3 region is CASSLLRQNPNTGELFF. The CDR3 DNA sequence: TGTGCCAGCAGCCTACTGAGACAGAACCCGAACACCGGGGAGCTGTTTTTT. This chain uses TRBV7-9 with TRBJ2-2; a possible D gene is TRBD1 (5 bases). The CDR3 runs to 17 residues. V shed 5 bases and J shed 0 bases, with 16 bases lying between them. Looked up from germline, CDR1 is SEHNR and CDR2 is FQNEAQ (reference sequence).

At least ten counts were recorded for this clonotype. This chain uses TRBV28 with TRBJ2-7, with 7 bases fitting TRBD2. This CDR3 comprises 15 residues. Germline lookup yields CDR1 MDHEN and CDR2 SYDVKM. V gave up 5 bases and J gave up 0 bases; unmatched junction bases: 7. CDR3 sequence reads: CASSPRGRGSYEQYV. CDR3 DNA: TGTGCCAGCAGTCCCCGAGGGAGGGGCTCCTACGAGCAGTACGTC.

In this sample, this clonotype turned up a few times. The rearrangement uses TRBV7-2 and TRBJ2-3; a possible D gene is TRBD2 (6 bases). V dropped 5 bases and J dropped 6 bases, with 15 bases sitting between them. The length of the CDR3 is 14 residues. Per the germline V gene, CDR1 is SGHTA and CDR2 is FQGNSA. The CDR3 here is CASSPRDFLDTQYF. The CDR3 nucleotides are TGTGCCAGCAGCCCCCGGGACTTCCTCGATACGCAGTATTTT.

This chain joins TRBV7-9 and TRBJ1-1; D perhaps matches TRBD1 (6 bases). The CDR3 consists of 16 residues. Looked up from germline, CDR1 is SEHNR and CDR2 is FQNEAQ (reference sequence). V lost 5 bases to trimming and J lost 1 base, with 17 bases between them. CDR3 bases: TGTGCCAGCAGCCTTCAAGGGGGGGGGCCGAACACTGAAGCTTTCTTT. As protein: CASSLQGGGPNTEAFF. Full variable domain (remainder filled in from reference TRBV7-9 and TRBJ1-1): DTGVSQNPRHKITKRGQNVTFRCDPISEHNRLYWYRQTLGQGPEFLTYFQNEAQLEKSRLLSDRFSAERPKGSFSTLEIQRTEQGDSAMYLCASSLQGGGPNTEAFFGQGTRLTVV.

Concerning this clonotype itself: A junction end diverges from the germline sequence, so it may reflect a read error. This chain joins TRBV7-9 and TRBJ1-5; tentatively, D is TRBD1 (5 bases). This CDR3 is 12 amino acids long. Germline V gives CDR1 SEHNR, CDR2 FQNEAQ (reference sequence). The CDR3 sequence: CASSLWSGPQLF. The DNA for the CDR3 is TGTGCCAGCAGCTTATGGTCGGGGCCCCAGCTTTTT.

The V call is TRBV6-2 or TRBV6-3, the J call TRBJ2-6; 7 bases match TRBD2. Germline V gene lookup returns CDR1 MNHEY and CDR2 SVGEGT. Trimming at V came to 7 bases and at J to 0 bases, leaving 12 bases not matched to a gene. CDR3 length: 18 residues. This CDR3 reads CASMIPGLPPSGANVLTF. The CDR3 DNA reads TGTGCCAGCATGATCCCGGGACTACCGCCCTCTGGGGCCAACGTCCTGACTTTC.

The chain carries TRBV7-2 and TRBJ2-2, with D tentatively TRBD2 (6 bases). The CDR3 spans 16 residues. Germline CDR1 reads SGHTA; CDR2 reads FQGNSA. Trimming removed 0 bases at V and 5 bases at J, with 13 bases between. CDR3 protein: CASSLAHWRATGELFF. The DNA of the CDR3 is TGTGCCAGCAGCTTAGCGCATTGGAGGGCTACCGGGGAGCTGTTTTTT.

This clonotype was counted between two and nine times. This chain joins TRBV7-2 and TRBJ2-6; a possible D gene is TRBD2 (6 bases). This CDR3 is 16 amino acids long. Between the trimmed V and J ends, which lost 3 bases and 0 bases, there was a span of 9 bases. The germline V gene encodes CDR1 SGHTA and CDR2 FQGNSA. The DNA for the CDR3 is TGTGCCAGCAGCTTTGGGGGGTCCTCTGGGGCCAACGTCCTGACTTTC. Protein: CASSFGGSSGANVLTF.

The chain is built from TRBV5-4 and TRBJ2-5, with TRBD2 identical over 8 bases. The CDR3 has 16 residues. Trimming at V came to 4 bases and at J to 4 bases, leaving 12 bases not matched to a gene. CDR1 and CDR2 (germline): SGHNT, YYREEE (reference sequence). CDR3: CASSLDPGGLSETQYF. DNA of the CDR3: TGTGCCAGCAGCCTCGACCCGGGGGGGCTTTCAGAGACCCAGTACTTC.